Shown below are 17 T cell receptor beta chains from a single sample sequenced in a study of beta chain features in type 1 diabetes. The investigators reverse transcribed all of the isolated RNA, so they sequenced expressed TCRB transcripts. The data were produced by immunoSEQ multiplex PCR, yet TCRdb's version contains in-frame clones alone and is incomplete. The sample lists under 500,000 clones, about 32% occurring once. Sequencing was carried out using naive CD4+ T cells from blood. These receptors all stem from a man younger than 35 in good health.

This chain uses TRBV29-1 with TRBJ2-4; D is ambiguous. V lost 4 bases, J lost 6 bases, and 10 bases lay in between. The CDR3 loop spans 12 amino acids. Germline V gene data show CDR1 as SQVTM and CDR2 as ANQGSEA. The CDR3 spells CSVGLELNIQYF. Written as DNA, the CDR3 is TGCAGCGTTGGCCTAGAGTTAAACATTCAGTACTTC.

This chain joins TRBV9 and TRBJ1-2; D might be TRBD1 (5 bases). The CDR3 runs 14 residues. Germline V CDR1 and CDR2: SGDLS, YYNGEE. Trimming pared 0 bases from V and 6 bases from J, leaving 12 bases between. CDR3 bases: TGTGCCAGCAGCGTAGCCGGGACGGACGATGGCTACACCTTC. This translates into CASSVAGTDDGYTF.

The V gene is TRBV5-1, the J gene TRBJ2-7; D is possibly TRBD1 (6 bases). This CDR3 has 16 amino acids. Trimming stripped 3 bases from V and 4 bases from J, with 20 bases between. Germline values: CDR1 SGHRS, CDR2 YFSETQ. As DNA, the CDR3 is TGCGCCAGCAGCTCCGGGACAACATTCGTATCTTACGAGCAGTACTTC. It translates to CASSSGTTFVSYEQYF.

This clone was seen a few times. The rearrangement uses TRBV29-1 and TRBJ2-3, with a possible D match to TRBD2 (6 bases). The CDR3 length is 14 residues. Trimming removed 3 bases from V and 5 bases from J, with 15 bases in between. Per the germline V gene, CDR1 is SQVTM and CDR2 is ANQGSEA. The CDR3 here is CSVDIGSWGDTQYF. The CDR3 DNA reads as TGCAGCGTTGATATCGGGAGCTGGGGAGATACGCAGTATTTT.

This clone was observed a handful of times. J is TRBJ2-1 and V is TRBV29-1, with D hard to call. Germline-derived CDR1 and CDR2 are SQVTM and ANQGSEA. V lost 3 bases and J 4 bases, leaving 10 bases between the germline ends. CDR3 size: 13 residues. The CDR3 DNA reads as TGCAGCGTTGATACTGGAGCTTACAATGAGCAGTTCTTC. This encodes CSVDTGAYNEQFF.

This chain uses TRBV18 with TRBJ2-1, with 8 nucleotides matching TRBD1. V lost 6 bases to trimming and J lost 8 bases; unmatched junction nucleotides: 6. The length of the CDR3 is 13 residues. Per the germline V gene, CDR1 is KGHSH and CDR2 is LQKENI. The CDR3 is CASSRGLEDEQFF. The CDR3, as DNA: TGTGCCAGCTCCAGGGGGCTAGAGGATGAGCAGTTCTTC.

The rearrangement joins TRBV4-2 to TRBJ1-2; D not resolved. Germline CDR1 is LGHNA and CDR2 is YNFKEQ. V dropped 2 bases and J dropped 0 bases, with 1 base sitting between them. This CDR3 is 12 amino acids long. This CDR3 is CASSQTNYGYTF. In nucleotides, the CDR3 is TGTGCCAGCAGCCAAACTAACTATGGCTACACCTTC.

The CDR3 loop reads CSVERRAYNEQFF. The CDR3 DNA is TGCAGCGTTGAAAGACGCGCCTACAATGAGCAGTTCTTC. V and J are TRBV29-1 and TRBJ2-1; D is undetermined. Germline V gives CDR1 SQVTM, CDR2 ANQGSEA. This CDR3 region has 13 residues. Trimming shortened V by 2 bases and J by 2 bases, and 7 bases separated the two germline ends.

This clone was seen more than once but under ten times. The rearrangement joins TRBV19 to TRBJ2-6, with no clear D. CDR3 size: 15 residues. Trimming shortened V by 3 bases and J by 6 bases, and 12 bases separated the two germline ends. The germline V gene encodes CDR1 LNHDA and CDR2 SQIVND (reference sequence). This CDR3 is CASSISQQLANVLTF. The CDR3 DNA reads as TGTGCCAGTAGTATTAGCCAACAACTGGCCAACGTCCTGACTTTC.

This clone was found a few times. The chain carries TRBV15 and TRBJ1-1, with D possibly TRBD1 on 6 matching bases. V dropped 0 bases and J dropped 4 bases, with 9 bases sitting between them. The length of the CDR3 is 14 residues. The germline gives CDR1 LNHNV, CDR2 YYDKDF (reference sequence). Here the CDR3 reads CATSRDRGSTEAFF. The CDR3 DNA reads TGTGCCACCAGCAGAGACAGGGGATCCACTGAAGCTTTCTTT.

V is TRBV4-2 and J is TRBJ2-2; 8 positions agree with TRBD1. The V gene end was trimmed by 4 bases and the J gene end by 1 base; junction bases not matched to a gene: 2. CDR1 and CDR2 from the germline V gene are LGHNA and YNFKEQ. This CDR3 contains 15 residues. CDR3 amino acids: CASSRGTGNTGELFF. The CDR3 nucleotides read TGTGCCAGCAGCCGAGGGACAGGGAACACCGGGGAGCTGTTTTTT.

This clone was counted between two and nine times. The rearrangement links TRBV7-2 to TRBJ2-1; 7 nucleotides align to TRBD1. V shed 4 bases and J 0 bases; nucleotides not matched to a gene: 9. The CDR3 runs to 17 residues. Per the germline V gene, CDR1 is SGHTA and CDR2 is FQGNSA. CDR3 DNA: TGTGCCAGCAGCTCGACCAAACAGGGGAGCTCCTACAATGAGCAGTTCTTC. Translated, it gives CASSSTKQGSSYNEQFF.

This chain uses TRBV14 with TRBJ1-2; D unresolved. Germline lookup yields CDR1 SGHDN and CDR2 FVKESK. CDR3 size: 12 residues. Trimming took 4 bases from V and 0 from J, leaving 3 bases between them. The CDR3 reads CASSPANYGYTF. The CDR3 DNA reads as TGTGCCAGCAGCCCCGCTAACTATGGCTACACCTTC.

The chain is built from TRBV10-2 and TRBJ2-1, with TRBD2 matching 9 bases. This CDR3 spans 13 amino acids. V dropped 9 bases and J dropped 2; count of bases not matched to a gene: 2. Germline lookup yields CDR1 WSHSY and CDR2 SAAADI. The CDR3 here is CASSGSPYNEQFF. CDR3 sequence (DNA): TGCGCCAGTAGCGGGAGTCCCTACAATGAGCAGTTCTTC.

The rearrangement joins TRBV7-8 to TRBJ2-3; no clear D gene. In germline, CDR1 is SGHVS, CDR2 FQNEAQ. The CDR3 is 13 residues long. V lost 5 bases to trimming and J lost 6 bases, with 12 bases between them. The CDR3 sequence is CASSLRLGDTQYF. CDR3 sequence (DNA): TGTGCCAGCAGCCTCAGGCTGGGGGATACGCAGTATTTT.

There are a few counts of this clone. This chain links TRBV28 with TRBJ2-2, with D unresolved. Germline CDR1 and CDR2: MDHEN and SYDVKM. Trimming stripped 11 bases from V and 0 bases from J, with 16 bases between. The CDR3 length is 15 residues. This chain's CDR3 is CASHPAPPNTGELFF. As DNA, the CDR3 is TGTGCCTCCCATCCTGCGCCCCCGAACACCGGGGAGCTGTTTTTT.

This sequence joins TRBV7-3 and TRBJ2-4; either TRBD1 or TRBD2 may fit D (5 bases each). Germline V lookup: CDR1 SGHTA, CDR2 FQGTGA. The CDR3 contains 14 residues. V was clipped by 5 bases and J by 1 base, with 9 bases between them. CDR3 in amino acids: CASSREGAKNIQYF. CDR3 DNA: TGTGCCAGCAGCCGAGAGGGGGCCAAAAACATTCAGTACTTC.